The following is a T cell receptor (beta chain) sequence with its context. The data were produced by immunoSEQ multiplex PCR, yet TCRdb's version contains in-frame clones alone and is incomplete. This table holds around 99,000 clones, roughly 92% found once. These data belong to a study of T cell responses to AZD1222 COVID-19 vaccine. Germline V gene lookup returns CDR1 SQVTM and CDR2 ANQGSEA. The CDR3 has 12 amino acids. V gave up 4 bases and J gave up 2 bases, with 8 bases separating them. This TCR was recovered from an adult in good health. The chain combines TRBV29-1 with TRBJ1-1, with D unresolved. The sequencing here drew on peripheral blood, taken on day 0 of AZD1222 vaccination. The CDR3 region is CSVAQLNTEAFF. The CDR3 DNA reads TGCAGCGTTGCGCAGTTAAACACTGAAGCTTTCTTT.